The entry that follows covers one T cell receptor (beta chain) sequence. The sample originates from a study of T cell changes during pregnancy in multiple sclerosis. The protocol was immunoSEQ multiplex PCR, while the TCRdb copy is restricted to in-frame clones and leaves out a portion. The sample lists tens of thousands of clones; 80% to 95% were seen once. Sequenced here: CD4+ T cells from peripheral blood mononuclear cells, sampled in the third trimester of pregnancy. This TCR was sampled from a female donor with multiple sclerosis, enrolled in a pregnancy study.

CDR3 bases: TGTGCCAGCTCCAGGGATAGCAATCAGCCCCAGCATTTT. Translation gives CASSRDSNQPQHF. The chain uses TRBV6-4 and TRBJ1-5, with a tentative D call TRBD1 (5 bases). Trimming removed 8 bases from V and 0 bases from J, with 8 bases in between. The CDR3 loop spans 13 amino acids. Germline CDR1 and CDR2: MRHNA and SNTAGT.